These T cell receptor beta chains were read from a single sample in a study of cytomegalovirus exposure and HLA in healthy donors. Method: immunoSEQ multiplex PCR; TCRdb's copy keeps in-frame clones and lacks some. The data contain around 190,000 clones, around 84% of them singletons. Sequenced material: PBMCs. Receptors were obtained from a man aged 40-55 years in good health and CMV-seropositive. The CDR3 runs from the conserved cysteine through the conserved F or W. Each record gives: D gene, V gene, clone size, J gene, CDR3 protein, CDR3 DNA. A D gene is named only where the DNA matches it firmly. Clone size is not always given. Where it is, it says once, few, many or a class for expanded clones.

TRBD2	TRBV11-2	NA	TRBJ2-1	CASSSGLAGALYNEQFF	TGTGCCAGCAGCTCGGGACTAGCGGGAGCTCTCTACAATGAGCAGTTCTTC
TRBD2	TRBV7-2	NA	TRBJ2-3	CASSSPRTSGDSTDTQYF	TGTGCCAGCAGCTCCCCTCGGACTAGCGGGGACAGCACAGATACGCAGTATTTT
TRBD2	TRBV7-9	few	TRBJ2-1	CASSLRTSGYNEQFF	TGTGCCAGCAGCTTAAGGACTAGCGGCTACAATGAGCAGTTCTTC
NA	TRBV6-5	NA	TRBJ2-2	CASRGRGPGELFF	TGTGCCAGCAGGGGGCGGGGCCCCGGGGAGCTGTTTTTT
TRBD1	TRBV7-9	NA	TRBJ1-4	CASSFGTGLNEKLFF	TGTGCCAGCAGCTTCGGGACAGGGCTTAATGAAAAACTGTTTTTT
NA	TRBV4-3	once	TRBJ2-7	CASSQRVGPYEQYF	TGCGCCAGCAGCCAGCGGGTCGGTCCCTACGAGCAGTACTTC
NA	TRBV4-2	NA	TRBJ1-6	CASSQDGAARGHNSPLHF	TGTGCCAGCAGCCAAGATGGTGCGGCTCGAGGCCATAATTCACCCCTCCACTTT
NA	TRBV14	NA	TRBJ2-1	CASSQETGMSEQFF	TGTGCCAGCAGCCAGGAAACAGGGATGAGTGAGCAGTTCTTC
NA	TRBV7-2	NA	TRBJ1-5	CASSLDVSQPQHF	TGTGCCAGCAGCTTAGACGTTAGCCAGCCCCAGCATTTT
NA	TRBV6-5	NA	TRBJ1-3	CASKEPRGTGNTIYF	TGTGCCAGCAAAGAGCCCCGAGGTACTGGAAACACCATATATTTT
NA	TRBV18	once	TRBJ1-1	CASSPWGGEGTEAFF	TGTGCCAGCTCACCATGGGGAGGAGAAGGTACTGAAGCTTTCTTT
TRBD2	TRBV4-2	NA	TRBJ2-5	CASSLGSGSRETQYF	TGTGCCAGCAGCCTGGGTAGCGGGAGTCGAGAGACCCAGTACTTC
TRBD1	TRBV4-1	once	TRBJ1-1	CASSLLDRVNTEAFF	TGCGCCAGCAGCTTATTGGACAGGGTGAACACTGAAGCTTTCTTT
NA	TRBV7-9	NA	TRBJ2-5	CASSHWDLAGKTQYF	TGTGCCAGCAGCCACTGGGACCTCGCGGGGAAGACCCAGTACTTC
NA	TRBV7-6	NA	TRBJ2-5	CASSPAGFPSETQYF	TGTGCCAGCAGCCCGGCGGGGTTCCCTTCGGAGACCCAGTACTTC
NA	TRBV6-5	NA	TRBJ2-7	CASGNRARDEQYF	TGTGCCAGCGGGAACAGGGCCAGGGACGAGCAGTACTTC
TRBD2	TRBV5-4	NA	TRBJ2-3	CASSTAWSSGGAGTQYF	TGTGCCAGCAGCACTGCGTGGTCAAGCGGGGGGGCGGGTACGCAGTATTTT
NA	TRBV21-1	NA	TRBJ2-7	CASSKCKDSNEQYF	TGTGCCAGCAGCAAATGTAAGGACTCGAACGAGCAGTACTTC
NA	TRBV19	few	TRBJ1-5	CASSIDAPSTSIKPQHF	TGTGCCAGTAGTATAGACGCCCCGAGCACTTCAATAAAACCCCAGCATTTT
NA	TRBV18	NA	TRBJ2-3	CASSPPGLRTDTQYF	TGTGCCAGCTCACCACCGGGACTCCGCACAGATACGCAGTATTTT
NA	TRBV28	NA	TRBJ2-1	CASTNSGSSYNEQFF	TGTGCCAGCACAAATTCCGGGAGCTCCTACAATGAGCAGTTCTTC
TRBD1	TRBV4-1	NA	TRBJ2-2	CASSQGDRANTGELFF	TGCGCCAGCAGCCAGGGCGACAGGGCGAACACCGGGGAGCTGTTTTTT
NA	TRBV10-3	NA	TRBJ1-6	CAITESSYNSPLHF	TGTGCCATAACAGAGAGCTCCTATAATTCACCCCTCCACTTT
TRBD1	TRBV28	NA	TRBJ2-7	CATGQGIYEQYF	TGTGCCACGGGACAGGGTATTTACGAGCAGTACTTC